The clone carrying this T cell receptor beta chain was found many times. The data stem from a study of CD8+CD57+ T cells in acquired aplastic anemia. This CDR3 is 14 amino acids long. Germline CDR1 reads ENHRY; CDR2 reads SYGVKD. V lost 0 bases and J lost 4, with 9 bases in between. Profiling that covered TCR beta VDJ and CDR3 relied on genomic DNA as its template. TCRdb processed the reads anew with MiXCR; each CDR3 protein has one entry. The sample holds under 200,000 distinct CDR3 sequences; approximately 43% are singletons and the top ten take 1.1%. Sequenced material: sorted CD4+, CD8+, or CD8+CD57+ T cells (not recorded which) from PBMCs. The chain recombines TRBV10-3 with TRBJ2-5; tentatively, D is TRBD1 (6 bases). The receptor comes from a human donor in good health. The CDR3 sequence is CAISESTRGETQYF. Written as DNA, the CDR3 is TGTGCCATCAGTGAGTCGACCAGGGGAGAGACCCAGTACTTC.